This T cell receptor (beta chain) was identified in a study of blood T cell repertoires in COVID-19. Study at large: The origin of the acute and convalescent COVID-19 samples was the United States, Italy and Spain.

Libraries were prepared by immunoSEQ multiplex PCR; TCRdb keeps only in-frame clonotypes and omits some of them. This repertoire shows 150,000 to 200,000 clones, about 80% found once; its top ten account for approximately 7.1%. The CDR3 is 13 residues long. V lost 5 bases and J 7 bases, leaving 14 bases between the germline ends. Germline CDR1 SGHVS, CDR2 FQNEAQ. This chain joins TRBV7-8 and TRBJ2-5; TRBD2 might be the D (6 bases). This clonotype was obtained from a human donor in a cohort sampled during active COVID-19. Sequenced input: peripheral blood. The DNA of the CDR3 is TGTGCCAGCAGCCCCACCATGGGGGGGACCCAGTACTTC. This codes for CASSPTMGGTQYF.